The rows below give T cell receptor beta chains drawn from one sample of a study of Ad26.COV2.S vaccination and SARS-CoV-2 variants. Assay used: immunoSEQ multiplex PCR; TCRdb lists only in-frame clones, some missing. The sample yields about 680,000 clones, roughly nine tenths seen once. The material was peripheral blood, obtained in a trial of Ad26.COV2.S vaccine versus placebo. The source of these receptors is a person aged 18-60 years who received the Ad26.COV2.S COVID-19 vaccine or a placebo. Each CDR3 is given with its conserved first and last residue. The order of the fields is clone size, D gene, J gene, V gene, CDR3 protein, CDR3 DNA. D genes are given only for firm matches. Not all rows give a size; the values are once, few, many and, for expanded clones, a class.

.	TRBD1	TRBJ1-4	TRBV10-3	CATRPGQDLREKLFF	TGTGCCACGAGACCGGGACAGGATCTCCGGGAAAAACTGTTTTTT
.	.	TRBJ1-5	TRBV2	CASSRGGGVPQHF	TGTGCCAGCTCGCGGGGTGGAGGAGTGCCCCAGCATTTT
.	.	TRBJ1-4	TRBV6-6	CASNVGQREKLFF	TGTGCCAGCAACGTGGGGCAACGGGAAAAACTGTTTTTT
.	TRBD1	TRBJ2-5	TRBV5-1	CASTRTGEQTQYF	TGCGCCAGCACCAGGACAGGGGAACAGACCCAGTACTTC
.	.	TRBJ1-1	TRBV11-2	CASRLDRNTEAFF	TGTGCCAGCAGACTTGACAGGAACACTGAAGCTTTCTTT
.	TRBD2	TRBJ2-3	TRBV15	CATSRARGGPSTDTQYF	TGTGCCACCAGCAGAGCTCGGGGGGGCCCTAGCACAGATACGCAGTATTTT
.	.	TRBJ2-1	TRBV7-2	CASSLGRRVEANEQFF	TGTGCCAGCAGCTTAGGGCGGCGGGTAGAGGCCAATGAGCAGTTCTTC
once	TRBD2	TRBJ2-3	TRBV9	CASSVVGGAGTDTQYF	TGTGCCAGCAGCGTAGTCGGGGGGGCGGGCACAGATACGCAGTATTTT
.	TRBD1	TRBJ2-7	TRBV18	CASSRDRGKYEQYF	TGTGCCAGCTCACGGGACAGGGGGAAATACGAGCAGTACTTC
.	.	TRBJ1-3	TRBV18	CASSPQQRGPISGNTIYF	TGTGCCAGCTCACCACAACAAAGGGGCCCAATCTCTGGAAACACCATATATTTT
.	.	TRBJ2-1	TRBV7-9	CASSLAGEKGDNEQFF	TGTGCCAGCAGCTTAGCGGGGGAAAAAGGGGACAATGAGCAGTTCTTC
.	.	TRBJ2-3	TRBV5-1	CASSSQNTDTQYF	TGCGCCAGCAGTTCTCAAAACACAGATACGCAGTATTTT
once	TRBD1	TRBJ1-1	TRBV10-3	CAISESTRGTAGGNTEAFF	TGTGCCATCAGTGAGTCGACTCGAGGGACAGCAGGGGGGAACACTGAAGCTTTCTTT
.	.	TRBJ2-7	TRBV15	CATSRDIGVSYEQYF	TGTGCCACCAGCAGAGATATCGGGGTCTCCTACGAGCAGTACTTC
.	.	TRBJ2-3	TRBV5-1	CASSLSETDTQYF	TGCGCCAGCAGCTTGTCCGAGACAGATACGCAGTATTTT
.	TRBD2	TRBJ2-3	TRBV15	CATSRDTSGSGADTQYF	TGTGCCACCAGCAGAGATACTAGCGGGAGCGGGGCAGATACGCAGTATTTT
.	.	TRBJ2-2	TRBV18	CASSSALNTGELFF	TGTGCCAGCTCATCAGCTCTGAACACCGGGGAGCTGTTTTTT
.	TRBD2	TRBJ2-5	TRBV5-8	CASSPGLAGGSQETQYF	TGTGCCAGCAGCCCCGGACTAGCGGGAGGGAGCCAAGAGACCCAGTACTTC
.	TRBD1	TRBJ1-4	TRBV7-9	CASSLNPGQANEKLFF	TGTGCCAGCAGCTTAAACCCGGGACAGGCTAATGAAAAACTGTTTTTT
many	.	TRBJ2-7	TRBV30	CAWGKVSPNSYEQYF	TGTGCCTGGGGGAAGGTCTCCCCCAACTCCTACGAGCAGTACTTC
.	TRBD1	TRBJ2-7	TRBV15	CATSRERGRYEQYF	TGTGCCACCAGCAGAGAGAGGGGGCGGTACGAGCAGTACTTC
.	.	TRBJ2-2	TRBV6-1	CASSEPSGFDTGELFF	TGTGCCAGCAGTGAACCCAGCGGGTTTGACACCGGGGAGCTGTTTTTT
.	.	TRBJ1-4	TRBV7-8	CASSLFTPPSEKLFF	TGTGCCAGCAGCTTATTCACCCCACCCTCTGAAAAACTGTTTTTT
.	.	TRBJ1-2	TRBV6-2/TRBV6-3	CASSYPQDGNYGYTF	TGTGCCAGCAGTTACCCCCAGGACGGAAACTATGGCTACACCTTC
.	.	TRBJ1-5	TRBV27	CASSSRASNNQPQHF	TGTGCCAGCAGTTCCCGGGCCTCTAATAATCAGCCCCAGCATTTT
.	.	TRBJ1-1	TRBV9	CASSVDRGEAFF	TGTGCCAGCAGCGTAGACCGGGGGGAAGCTTTCTTT
once	.	TRBJ2-1	TRBV19	CASSIGRGLSYNEQFF	TGTGCCAGTAGTATAGGTCGGGGGCTCTCCTACAATGAGCAGTTCTTC
.	.	TRBJ2-3	TRBV4-1	CASSQGGGGSTDTQYF	TGCGCCAGCAGCCAAGGTGGAGGGGGGTCGACAGATACGCAGTATTTT
.	.	TRBJ2-3	TRBV24-1	CATSGPSTDTQYF	TGTGCCACCAGTGGACCGAGCACAGATACGCAGTATTTT
.	.	TRBJ1-4	TRBV7-6	CASSPRRATDRREKLFF	TGTGCCAGCAGCCCTCGCCGGGCGACAGACCGTCGAGAAAAACTGTTTTTT
few	TRBD2	TRBJ2-7	TRBV7-2	CASSLASSGYEQYF	TGTGCCAGCAGCTTAGCTTCTAGCGGCTACGAGCAGTACTTC